What follows are 20 T cell receptor beta chains derived from one specimen sequenced in a study of beta chain features in type 1 diabetes listed by TCRdb under 2018. The library was produced with the immunoSEQ multiplex PCR assay. The entire amount of isolated RNA was reverse transcribed using the High Capacity cDNA Reverse Transcription Kit, so the sequenced TCRB transcripts were expressed ones. Imported from immuneACCESS, the table was reduced by TCRdb to in-frame sequences with V and J called. These copies leave out some clones; in studies compared against another copy, an unresolved V gene accounts for under half, and the cause of the remainder is not known. The sample profile shows about 930,000 clones; roughly 16% of them were found once. 0.023% of the sample is in the top ten clones. The sequencing input was naive CD4+ T cells from blood. The sample's cell subset or site, from its label and the paper: true naive CD4+ T cells. The receptor set was obtained from a woman aged 18-29 years in good health.

V gene TRBV10-3 combines with J gene TRBJ2-6; maybe TRBD1 (5 bases). Germline V CDR1 and CDR2: ENHRY, SYGVKD. The length of the CDR3 is 16 residues. Trimming removed 3 bases from V and 3 bases from J, with 12 bases in between. The CDR3 region has the DNA TGTGCCATCAGTGATCGGCAGGGAAATGGGGCCAACGTCCTGACTTTC. Its protein product is CAISDRQGNGANVLTF.

The chain uses TRBV7-9 and TRBJ1-5; a possible D gene is TRBD1 (5 bases). Germline V gene data show CDR1 as SEHNR and CDR2 as FQNEAQ (reference sequence). The CDR3 spans 14 residues. V lost 3 bases and J 7 bases, leaving 13 bases between the germline ends. The CDR3 protein is CASSFTRAGQPQHF. The DNA for the CDR3 is TGTGCCAGCAGCTTTACCAGGGCAGGCCAGCCCCAGCATTTT. The whole variable domain, filled in from reference TRBV7-9 and TRBJ1-5, reads DTGVSQNPRHKITKRGQNVTFRCDPISEHNRLYWYRQTLGQGPEFLTYFQNEAQLEKSRLLSDRFSAERPKGSFSTLEIQRTEQGDSAMYLCASSFTRAGQPQHFGDGTRLSIL.

V is TRBV6-5 and J is TRBJ2-1; 10 nucleotides match TRBD2. V was pared by 0 bases and J by 7 bases, with 3 bases of the junction left unmatched. This CDR3 spans 15 amino acids. Germline V gene sequence: CDR1 MNHEY, CDR2 SVGAGI. The CDR3, as DNA: TGTGCCAGCAGTTACTCTCTAGCGGGAGCAAATGAGCAGTTCTTC. It translates to CASSYSLAGANEQFF.

V is TRBV18 and J is TRBJ2-7; 9 bases fit TRBD1. The CDR3 runs 14 residues. Germline CDR1 is KGHSH and CDR2 is LQKENI. The V and J ends lost 4 bases and 7 bases, in that order; junction bases with no gene match: 8. The CDR3 DNA follows: TGTGCCAGCTCACTCGGACAGGGGCGGAGAGAGCAGTACTTC. It translates to CASSLGQGRREQYF. The entire variable domain, with the rest obtained from reference TRBV18 and TRBJ2-7, is as follows: NAGVMQNPRHLVRRRGQEARLRCSPMKGHSHVYWYRQLPEEGLKFMVYLQKENIIDESGMPKERFSAEFPKEGPSILRIQQVVRGDSAAYFCASSLGQGRREQYFGPGTRLTVT.

A few counts support this clone. The V call is TRBV18, the J call TRBJ1-2, with TRBD1 as a possible D gene (6 bases). The ends were cut back, 0 bases at V and 8 bases at J, with 10 bases in the middle. Germline CDR1 and CDR2: KGHSH and LQKENI. The length of the CDR3 is 13 residues. CDR3 loop: CASSPPGHQGYTF. In nucleotides, the CDR3 is TGTGCCAGCTCACCACCGGGACACCAGGGCTACACCTTC.

This rearrangement joins TRBV2 to TRBJ1-1; possible D gene TRBD1, 5 bases. Trimming took 2 bases from V and 3 from J, leaving 10 bases between them. The CDR3 is 14 amino acids. The V gene's germline CDR1 is SNHLY and CDR2 FYNNEI. The CDR3 DNA sequence: TGTGCCAGCAGTGAATCAGGGTGGTACACTGAAGCTTTCTTT. Translated, it gives CASSESGWYTEAFF.

This sequence joins TRBV7-9 and TRBJ2-2; D gene uncertain. The V gene lost 4 bases and the J gene lost 1 base, with 7 bases spanning the gap. The CDR3 totals 14 residues. Germline values: CDR1 SEHNR, CDR2 FQNEAQ (reference sequence). CDR3 sequence (DNA): TGTGCCAGCAGCTCCAGGAGGAACACCGGGGAGCTGTTTTTT. Translation gives CASSSRRNTGELFF.

This clone was seen only a few times. The J gene is TRBJ2-4, the V gene TRBV19; 8 bases match TRBD2. This CDR3 spans 16 amino acids. Germline loops: CDR1 LNHDA, CDR2 SQIVND (reference sequence). The V and J ends lost 4 bases and 5 bases, in that order; junction bases with no gene match: 10. The CDR3, as DNA: TGTGCCAGTAGTAATATAGCGGGATTGGGACAAAACATTCAGTACTTC. As protein: CASSNIAGLGQNIQYF. The variable domain in full, completed from reference TRBV19 and TRBJ2-4, reads DGGITQSPKYLFRKEGQNVTLSCEQNLNHDAMYWYRQDPGQGLRLIYYSQIVNDFQKGDIAEGYSVSREKKESFPLTVTSAQKNPTAFYLCASSNIAGLGQNIQYFGAGTRLSVL.

The genes are TRBV18 and TRBJ2-7; possible D gene TRBD2, 6 bases. Trimming stripped 3 bases from V and 6 bases from J, with 24 bases between. From germline, CDR1 is KGHSH and CDR2 LQKENI. The CDR3 is 17 residues long. CDR3 sequence (DNA): TGTGCCAGCTCACCGGAGGGGCTAGCCGGATCAGTAGGCGAGCAGTACTTC. It is translated as CASSPEGLAGSVGEQYF.

CDR3 bases: TGTGCCAGCAGCCGGACAGGCCAAGAGACCCAGTACTTC. Its protein product is CASSRTGQETQYF. The chain uses TRBV6-6 and TRBJ2-5; 7 bases are a match to TRBD1. Losses at the gene ends were 6 bases for V and 1 base for J; bases not matched to a gene: 2. CDR3 length equals 13 residues. Germline V gene sequence: CDR1 MNHNY, CDR2 SVGAGI (reference sequence).

The V gene is TRBV7-8, the J gene TRBJ2-7, with D maybe TRBD2 (6 bases). V was trimmed by 5 bases and J by 2 bases, leaving 19 bases between them. CDR1 is SGHVS and CDR2 is FQNEAQ in the germline V gene. This CDR3 is built from 16 residues. The CDR3 spells CASSPRLYSGTYEQYF. The CDR3 bases are TGTGCCAGCAGCCCCCGCCTATATAGCGGAACCTACGAGCAGTACTTC. The whole variable domain, remainder taken from reference TRBV7-8 and TRBJ2-7, is GAGVSQSPRYKVAKRGQDVALRCDPISGHVSLFWYQQALGQGPEFLTYFQNEAQLDKSGLPSDRFFAERPEGSVSTLKIQRTQQEDSAVYLCASSPRLYSGTYEQYFGPGTRLTVT.

This clone was recorded a few times. The V gene is TRBV7-2, the J gene TRBJ2-1; D possibly corresponds to TRBD1 (5 bases). Deletions cut 4 bases from V and 15 bases from J, with 19 bases between. The CDR3 covers 13 residues. Germline V gene data show CDR1 as SGHTA and CDR2 as FQGNSA. In DNA form, the CDR3 reads TGTGCCAGCAGCTACCTCCAGGGAACCCCCCTGTTCTTC. This sequence encodes CASSYLQGTPLFF. The whole variable domain, filled in from reference TRBV7-2 and TRBJ2-1, reads GAGVSQSPSNKVTEKGKDVELRCDPISGHTALYWYRQSLGQGLEFLIYFQGNSAPDKSGLPSDRFSAERTGGSVSTLTIQRTQQEDSAVYLCASSYLQGTPLFFGPGTRLTVL.

V is TRBV28 and J is TRBJ1-5, with D tentatively TRBD1 (6 bases). The CDR3 extends over 15 amino acids. V shed 5 bases and J shed 4 bases, with 15 bases lying between them. The V gene's germline CDR1 is MDHEN and CDR2 SYDVKM. CDR3 residues: CASSRGDRSNQPQHF. The CDR3 DNA reads TGTGCCAGCAGTCGGGGAGACAGGTCTAATCAGCCCCAGCATTTT.

This clone occurred a few times. This chain joins TRBV7-2 and TRBJ1-2; no firm D call. CDR1 is SGHTA, CDR2 FQGNSA, per germline. This CDR3 has 13 residues. The V gene lost 5 bases and the J gene lost 7 bases, with 14 bases spanning the gap. The CDR3 reads CASSPTDRVGYTF. The DNA of the CDR3 is TGTGCCAGCAGCCCTACCGACCGGGTTGGCTACACCTTC.

The chain recombines TRBV10-3 with TRBJ2-6; 9 bases line up with TRBD1. The CDR3 is made up of 17 amino acids. V lost 6 bases, J lost 3 bases, and 9 bases stayed unmatched. Germline V CDR1 and CDR2: ENHRY, SYGVKD. The CDR3 reads CAISYTQGAVGANVLTF. CDR3 nucleotides: TGTGCCATCAGCTACACACAGGGGGCGGTTGGGGCCAACGTCCTGACTTTC.

This sequence joins TRBV19 and TRBJ2-5; 13 bases align to TRBD2. Trimming took 3 bases from V and 1 from J; bases not matched to a gene: 8. CDR1 LNHDA and CDR2 SQIVND come from the germline V gene (reference sequence). The CDR3 runs 18 residues. As DNA, the CDR3 is TGTGCCAGTAGTATGAACCCGGGACTAGCGGGACCCCAAGAGACCCAGTACTTC. Its protein product is CASSMNPGLAGPQETQYF.

The V gene is TRBV19, the J gene TRBJ1-5; D is unresolved. The CDR3 has 15 residues. Trimming took off 6 bases at V and 3 bases at J, with 15 bases between the two ends. CDR1 LNHDA and CDR2 SQIVND come from the germline V gene (reference sequence). The CDR3 nucleotides are TGTGCCAGTAGATCGCGGGGTTCCCACAATCAGCCCCAGCATTTT. Translation: CASRSRGSHNQPQHF.

This rearrangement joins TRBV27 to TRBJ2-1, with 10 bases aligning to TRBD1. With 4 bases clipped from V and 8 bases from J, the junction kept 8 bases outside the gene matches. Germline V gene lookup returns CDR1 MNHEY and CDR2 SMNVEV (reference sequence). The CDR3 sequence is 15 residues long. Here the CDR3 DNA reads TGTGCCAGCAGTTCCCGGGACAGGGGATCGTATGAGCAGTTCTTC. Its translation is CASSSRDRGSYEQFF.

This clone was counted a few times. This sequence joins TRBV9 and TRBJ2-1; 9 nucleotides agree with TRBD2. This CDR3 spans 19 amino acids. V lost 3 bases, J lost 7 bases, and 20 bases stayed unmatched. The germline CDR1 and CDR2 sequences are SGDLS and YYNGEE. CDR3 in amino acids: CASSATGRLAGPNPNEQFF. DNA for the CDR3: TGTGCCAGCAGCGCGACGGGGCGGCTAGCGGGACCTAATCCGAATGAGCAGTTCTTC. The complete variable domain, with remaining parts taken from reference TRBV9 and TRBJ2-1, reads DSGVTQTPKHLITATGQRVTLRCSPRSGDLSVYWYQQSLDQGLQFLIQYYNGEERAKGNILERFSAQQFPDLHSELNLSSLELGDSALYFCASSATGRLAGPNPNEQFFGPGTRLTVL.

This clone was observed a handful of times. This chain joins TRBV7-8 and TRBJ2-7; 8 nucleotides line up with TRBD1. This CDR3 is 15 amino acids long. The germline gives CDR1 SGHVS, CDR2 FQNEAQ. The V gene end was trimmed by 6 bases and the J gene end by 2 bases; junction bases not matched to a gene: 9. The CDR3 DNA reads TGTGCCAGCAGACCTACAGGGGGAGGAACCTACGAGCAGTACTTC. Its protein product is CASRPTGGGTYEQYF.